The rows below give T cell receptor beta chains drawn from one sample of a study of graft-versus-host responses after intestinal transplantation. Profiling relied on immunoSEQ multiplex PCR, and the TCRdb table lists in-frame clones only, not all of them. The sample lists roughly 100,000 clones; about 88% were seen once. Their target antigens are unknown. The input for sequencing was unstimulated CD4+ T cells sorted from spleen or lymph node cells, taken before intestinal transplant. The source of these receptors is a human donor who received an intestinal transplant. Each CDR3 is given without its conserved first and last residue. The order of the fields is CDR3 length, V gene, J gene, CDR3 protein.

11	TRBV28	TRBJ2-5	ASSLAGGETQY
14	TRBV9	TRBJ2-1	ASSPEADPGLDEQF
17	TRBV18	TRBJ2-5	ASSPPVNTALEEWKTQY
11	TRBV7-6	TRBJ1-2	ASSAGGLHGYT
12	TRBV4-1	TRBJ2-1	ASRPQRLDNEQF
16	TRBV21-1	TRBJ1-3	ASSKSPSDGHSGNTIY
13	TRBV7-7	TRBJ2-7	ASSLGLAGVNEQY
13	TRBV7-9	TRBJ2-3	ASSVSGGTTDTQY
15	TRBV28	TRBJ1-5	ASSLSGPGTGGFPQH
13	TRBV9	TRBJ2-7	ASSPGQPWGYEQY
14	TRBV7-9	TRBJ2-5	ASSSLTRGGQETQY
12	TRBV19	TRBJ2-1	ASSGTNPYNEQF
12	TRBV29-1	TRBJ2-1	SVVSGTPDNEQF
11	TRBV5-1	TRBJ2-5	ASSLVPKETQY
11	TRBV25-1	TRBJ2-2	ELGGLSTGELF
12	TRBV10-3	TRBJ2-7	AISEGLAGGEQY
15	TRBV5-1	TRBJ2-1	ASSPILAENPYNEQF
13	TRBV5-5	TRBJ2-5	ASSSLAGGPETQY
13	TRBV9	TRBJ2-5	ASSVAEGPRETQY
15	TRBV11-2	TRBJ2-2	ASSLMGLAGGFGELF
14	TRBV18	TRBJ2-2	ASSIGFGANTGELF
13	TRBV11-2	TRBJ1-6	ASSTLGRDNSPLH
16	TRBV18	TRBJ1-6	ASSPPNRETSYNSPLH
11	TRBV10-2	TRBJ2-1	ASKGGVNNEQF
11	TRBV18	TRBJ2-2	ASSPRNTGELF
12	TRBV9	TRBJ1-1	ASSVGWRSTEAF
14	TRBV19	TRBJ1-1	ASSMRWAGANTEAF
14	TRBV5-4	TRBJ2-1	ASSSGRGNSYNEQF
14	TRBV7-6	TRBJ2-5	ASSLGLMRVQETQY
11	TRBV7-3	TRBJ2-7	ASSLDRENEQY
12	TRBV4-1	TRBJ2-2	ASSQAGSTGELF
13	TRBV6-1	TRBJ2-7	ASSQVSGRSYEQY
14	TRBV10-1	TRBJ2-1	ASSYRSGSLNNEQF
13	TRBV19	TRBJ1-2	ASSIGIRENYGYT
13	TRBV29-1	TRBJ2-3	SVGSGSVFTDTQY
13	TRBV6-5	TRBJ2-5	ASSPADRGQETQY
14	TRBV19	TRBJ2-7	ASSRGGLAVTYEQY
10	TRBV21-1	TRBJ1-5	ASSILGQPQH
12	TRBV30	TRBJ2-2	AWSPWARPGELF
9	TRBV11-2	TRBJ2-5	ASSSQETQY
13	TRBV6-6	TRBJ2-7	ASMFGQGSSYEQY
12	TRBV5-1	TRBJ1-3	ASSSGYSGNTIY
12	TRBV7-9	TRBJ2-3	ASSPGTGVETQY
13	TRBV6-6	TRBJ1-2	ASSYSTVLLYGYT
13	TRBV6-6	TRBJ1-5	ASSPGTGSNQPQH
16	TRBV30	TRBJ2-3	AWSVRVRTSYRTDTQY
12	TRBV27	TRBJ1-6	ASSLFTGDSPLH
13	TRBV6-6	TRBJ2-7	ASSPGTSGRDEQY
13	TRBV7-6	TRBJ2-5	ASSLGTSVGETQY
14	TRBV5-1	TRBJ1-3	ASSSRGKDSGNTIY
13	TRBV5-1	TRBJ2-4	ASSPYDRDENIQY
13	TRBV5-1	TRBJ2-1	ASSLAAGSYNEQF
15	TRBV28	TRBJ2-5	ASSSPWHREGGETQY
17	TRBV11-2	TRBJ2-1	ASSLRGSGGAPSYNEQF
10	TRBV2	TRBJ1-1	ARGPTNTEAF
11	TRBV6-5	TRBJ2-1	ASSYSSGNEQF
12	TRBV2	TRBJ2-3	ASSPGQPTDTQY